These T cell receptor beta chains were read from a single sample in a study of tumor-infiltrating lymphocytes in localized non-small cell lung cancer. Produced via immunoSEQ multiplex PCR; TCRdb's table is partial and in-frame only. The data show about 14,000 clones, roughly 82% seen once. Sequencing input: lung tumor tissue. These receptors came from a human donor with non-small cell lung cancer. The CDR3 runs from the conserved cysteine through the conserved F or W. A D gene is named only where the DNA matches it firmly. Not every row has a clone size; where given, it reads once, few, many or a size class.

V gene: TRBV5-1
J gene: TRBJ2-2
D gene: .
clone size: .
CDR3 protein: CASSLAGRDTGELFF
CDR3 DNA: TGCGCCAGCAGCTTGGCCGGCAGGGACACCGGGGAGCTGTTTTTT

V gene: TRBV5-6
J gene: TRBJ1-3
D gene: .
clone size: .
CDR3 protein: CASSLYGESGNTIYF
CDR3 DNA: TGTGCCAGCAGCTTGTATGGGGAGTCTGGAAACACCATATATTTT

V gene: TRBV21-1
J gene: TRBJ2-7
D gene: .
clone size: .
CDR3 protein: CASSAGQERPRLAGGLEQYF
CDR3 DNA: TGTGCCAGCAGCGCCGGACAGGAACGGCCCCGACTAGCGGGGGGCCTCGAGCAGTACTTC

V gene: TRBV14
J gene: TRBJ2-5
D gene: .
clone size: .
CDR3 protein: CASSQVLPPETQYF
CDR3 DNA: TGTGCCAGCAGCCAAGTGTTGCCGCCAGAGACCCAGTACTTC

V gene: TRBV7-3
J gene: TRBJ1-2
D gene: .
clone size: .
CDR3 protein: CASSLRVGYGYTF
CDR3 DNA: TGTGCCAGCAGCTTAAGAGTCGGCTATGGCTACACCTTC

V gene: TRBV6-6
J gene: TRBJ2-4
D gene: .
clone size: .
CDR3 protein: CASSYGGALAKNIQYF
CDR3 DNA: TGTGCCAGCAGTTACGGGGGAGCTTTGGCCAAAAACATTCAGTACTTC

V gene: TRBV27
J gene: TRBJ1-2
D gene: .
clone size: .
CDR3 protein: CASSLRPRESGYTF
CDR3 DNA: TGTGCCAGCAGTCTGCGGCCCAGGGAGTCTGGCTACACCTTC

V gene: TRBV29-1
J gene: TRBJ1-5
D gene: TRBD1
clone size: .
CDR3 protein: CSAWTGGQQPQHF
CDR3 DNA: TGCAGCGCCTGGACAGGGGGTCAGCAGCCCCAGCATTTT

V gene: TRBV5-1
J gene: TRBJ1-1
D gene: TRBD1
clone size: .
CDR3 protein: CASSLVVVRGGPNTEAFF
CDR3 DNA: TGCGCCAGCAGCTTGGTCGTGGTCAGGGGGGGGCCGAACACTGAAGCTTTCTTT

V gene: TRBV5-6
J gene: TRBJ1-2
D gene: .
clone size: .
CDR3 protein: CASSLEANYGYTF
CDR3 DNA: TGTGCCAGCAGCTTGGAAGCTAACTATGGCTACACCTTC

V gene: TRBV7-2
J gene: TRBJ2-3
D gene: .
clone size: .
CDR3 protein: CASSPDRLAFPGTDTQYF
CDR3 DNA: TGTGCCAGCAGCCCAGACCGGCTAGCCTTCCCTGGCACAGATACGCAGTATTTT

V gene: TRBV29-1
J gene: TRBJ1-4
D gene: .
clone size: .
CDR3 protein: CSVDIIQGGKLFF
CDR3 DNA: TGCAGCGTTGACATCATTCAGGGAGGAAAACTGTTTTTT

V gene: TRBV5-1
J gene: TRBJ1-1
D gene: TRBD1
clone size: .
CDR3 protein: CASSADRGGGRNTEAFF
CDR3 DNA: TGCGCCAGCAGCGCGGACAGGGGAGGAGGACGGAACACTGAAGCTTTCTTT

V gene: TRBV7-3
J gene: TRBJ2-1
D gene: TRBD2
clone size: .
CDR3 protein: CASSRLGGSGDEQFF
CDR3 DNA: TGTGCCAGCAGCCGCCTTGGCGGGAGTGGGGATGAGCAGTTCTTC

V gene: TRBV7-9
J gene: TRBJ2-1
D gene: TRBD2
clone size: .
CDR3 protein: CASSSMIAGYNEQFF
CDR3 DNA: TGTGCCAGCAGCTCGATGATAGCGGGGTACAATGAGCAGTTCTTC

V gene: TRBV20-1
J gene: TRBJ1-1
D gene: .
clone size: .
CDR3 protein: CSAGPRGEAFF
CDR3 DNA: TGCAGTGCTGGACCAAGGGGTGAAGCTTTCTTT

V gene: TRBV6-5
J gene: TRBJ1-5
D gene: .
clone size: .
CDR3 protein: CASSRDLGNQPQHF
CDR3 DNA: TGTGCCAGCAGCAGGGATTTGGGCAATCAGCCCCAGCATTTT

V gene: TRBV5-1
J gene: TRBJ2-2
D gene: .
clone size: .
CDR3 protein: CASSPRENTGELFF
CDR3 DNA: TGCGCCAGCAGCCCGAGGGAGAACACCGGGGAGCTGTTTTTT

V gene: TRBV10-3
J gene: TRBJ1-1
D gene: .
clone size: .
CDR3 protein: CAISEFQNTEAFF
CDR3 DNA: TGTGCCATCAGTGAATTTCAGAACACTGAAGCTTTCTTT

V gene: TRBV6-1
J gene: TRBJ1-4
D gene: .
clone size: few
CDR3 protein: CASRGGSTTNEKLFF
CDR3 DNA: TGTGCCAGCAGGGGGGGGTCCACAACTAATGAAAAACTGTTTTTT

V gene: TRBV28
J gene: TRBJ1-1
D gene: .
clone size: .
CDR3 protein: CASSFPGNTEAFF
CDR3 DNA: TGTGCCAGCAGTTTCCCTGGGAACACTGAAGCTTTCTTT

V gene: TRBV5-1
J gene: TRBJ2-1
D gene: .
clone size: .
CDR3 protein: CASSLAGGIYNEQFF
CDR3 DNA: TGCGCCAGCAGCTTGGCTGGGGGAATCTACAATGAGCAGTTCTTC